The next 19 T cell receptor beta chains were all read from a single sample in a study of PD-1 blockade in classical Hodgkin lymphoma. Each and every patient relapsed after autologous stem cell transplantation, and patients got differing brentuximab vedotin exposure. Profiling relied on immunoSEQ multiplex PCR, and the TCRdb table lists in-frame clones only, not all of them. The data contain about 54,000 clones, 91% of them singletons. The sequenced sample was peripheral blood mononuclear cells (PBMCs), obtained before the second cycle of nivolumab. The receptors were sampled from a human donor with classical Hodgkin lymphoma.

This clone came up once. The V and J genes are TRBV9 and TRBJ2-2, with 12 bases fitting TRBD2. Losses at the gene ends were 3 bases for V and 4 bases for J; bases not matched to a gene: 4. This CDR3 is 16 amino acids long. Looked up from germline, CDR1 is SGDLS and CDR2 is YYNGEE. This chain's CDR3 is CASSATSGSITGELFF. As DNA, the CDR3 is TGTGCCAGCAGCGCGACTAGCGGGAGCATCACCGGGGAGCTGTTTTTT.

The chain joins TRBV9 to TRBJ2-7; weak D call: TRBD2 (5 bases). V shed 4 bases and J shed 4 bases, with 12 bases lying between them. CDR1 and CDR2 (germline): SGDLS, YYNGEE. The CDR3 is 13 amino acids. The CDR3 spells CASSQRGEYEQYF. In DNA, the CDR3 is TGTGCCAGCAGCCAACGGGGAGAATACGAGCAGTACTTC.

The chain joins TRBV7-9 to TRBJ2-7; 8 bases map to TRBD2. V gave up 3 bases and J gave up 3 bases; unmatched junction bases: 7. The CDR3 totals 15 residues. Germline loops: CDR1 SEHNR, CDR2 FQNEAQ (reference sequence). CDR3 sequence (DNA): TGTGCCAGCAGCTTTACTAGCGGCACTAACTACGAGCAGTACTTC. Encoded protein: CASSFTSGTNYEQYF.

This clone was seen just once. This sequence joins TRBV6-5 and TRBJ2-1; 12 positions match TRBD2. Trimming cost V 2 bases and J 10 bases; bases outside gene matches: 3. The CDR3 covers 14 residues. CDR1 MNHEY and CDR2 SVGAGI come from the germline V gene. The chain's CDR3 is CASSYGGLAGEQFF. CDR3 in DNA: TGTGCCAGCAGTTACGGCGGACTAGCGGGAGAGCAGTTCTTC.

V usage is TRBV9 and J usage is TRBJ2-7; the D gene is possibly TRBD2 (6 bases). This CDR3 has 16 residues. CDR1 and CDR2 from the germline V gene are SGDLS and YYNGEE. The germline V and J ends were trimmed by 4 bases and 2 bases, with 19 bases remaining between them. DNA of the CDR3: TGTGCCAGCAGCCCATACTCAGGCGGGGCAGCCTACGAGCAGTACTTC. Its protein is CASSPYSGGAAYEQYF.

The chain is built from TRBV11-2 and TRBJ2-1; the D gene is possibly TRBD1 (5 bases). V lost 6 bases, J lost 5 bases, and 29 bases lay in between. This CDR3 region has 19 residues. Germline V gene data show CDR1 as SGHAT and CDR2 as FQNNGV. In nucleotides, the CDR3 is TGTGCCAGCAGTTTTGGGGTTTTCGAAGGACACCCCAAGGACAATGAGCAGTTCTTC. Translating gives CASSFGVFEGHPKDNEQFF.

A single count supports this clone. The rearrangement links TRBV27 to TRBJ2-7, with D perhaps assigned TRBD1 or TRBD2 (6 bases each). Germline CDR1 and CDR2: MNHEY and SMNVEV (reference sequence). The V and J ends lost 11 bases and 4 bases respectively, with 15 bases between them. This CDR3 has 12 residues. The CDR3 coding sequence is TGTGCCGGGGGGACATCGGCTTACGAGCAGTACTTC. Protein: CAGGTSAYEQYF.

J is TRBJ2-7 and V is TRBV2; TRBD1 is a possible D gene (5 bases). The length of the CDR3 is 14 residues. Germline loops: CDR1 SNHLY, CDR2 FYNNEI. V was trimmed by 6 bases and J by 4 bases, leaving 16 bases between them. CDR3 loop: CASRYPRQLYEQYF. For the CDR3, the DNA is TGTGCCAGCAGGTACCCTCGACAGTTATACGAGCAGTACTTC.

V usage is TRBV5-5 and J usage is TRBJ1-2, with a possible D match to TRBD1 (5 bases). The V and J ends lost 3 bases and 5 bases respectively, with 17 bases between them. The V gene's germline CDR1 is SGHKS and CDR2 YYEKEE (reference sequence). This CDR3 contains 15 residues. CDR3 DNA sequence: TGTGCCAGCAGCTCAGAACCGGGGCGGGCATATGGCTACACCTTC. Encoded protein: CASSSEPGRAYGYTF. Together with reference TRBV5-5 and TRBJ1-2, the CDR3 gives the full variable domain: DAGVTQSPTHLIKTRGQQVTLRCSPISGHKSVSWYQQVLGQGPQFIFQYYEKEERGRGNFPDRFSARQFPNYSSELNVNALLLGDSALYLCASSSEPGRAYGYTFGSGTRLTVV.

This sequence joins TRBV25-1 and TRBJ1-1; the D is unclear. Trimming shortened V by 4 bases and J by 0 bases, and 6 bases separated the two germline ends. There are 13 residues in the CDR3. Germline V gene lookup returns CDR1 MGHDK and CDR2 SYGVNS. The CDR3 is CASSVSMNTEAFF. DNA for the CDR3: TGTGCCAGCAGTGTATCGATGAACACTGAAGCTTTCTTT. Together with reference TRBV25-1 and TRBJ1-1, the CDR3 gives the full variable domain: EADIYQTPRYLVIGTGKKITLECSQTMGHDKMYWYQQDPGMELHLIHYSYGVNSTEKGDLSSESTVSRIRTEHFPLTLESARPSHTSQYLCASSVSMNTEAFFGQGTRLTVV.

This chain links TRBV6-6 with TRBJ2-7; 8 bases fit TRBD2. This CDR3 contains 12 residues. Germline trimming cut 8 bases from V and 4 bases from J; bases unmatched to any gene: 4. Germline CDR1 MNHNY, CDR2 SVGAGI (reference sequence). CDR3 loop: CASSRGVYEQYF. In DNA, the CDR3 is TGTGCCAGCTCGCGGGGGGTTTACGAGCAGTACTTC.

The table lists this clone with a count of one. CDR3 sequence (DNA): TGCGCCAGCAGAGCTAGCGGGAGGGCCCCAGATACGCAGTATTTT. Translation gives CASRASGRAPDTQYF. V gene TRBV10-1 combines with J gene TRBJ2-3, with 12 positions matching TRBD2. The CDR3 has 15 amino acids. Germline V lookup: CDR1 WNHNN, CDR2 SYGVQD (reference sequence). V shed 6 bases and J 4 bases; nucleotides not matched to a gene: 5.

V gene TRBV9 combines with J gene TRBJ2-7, with TRBD1 matching 9 bases. Germline V gives CDR1 SGDLS, CDR2 YYNGEE. CDR3 size: 15 residues. The junction had 13 bases not matched to a gene; V was cut back by 4 bases and J by 8 bases. CDR3 nucleotides: TGTGCCAGCAGCCCTGAGGACAGGGGTCGCAGAAAGCAGTACTTC. Its protein product is CASSPEDRGRRKQYF.

The chain carries TRBV19 and TRBJ2-2, with 11 bases aligning to TRBD2. Germline V gives CDR1 LNHDA, CDR2 SQIVND (reference sequence). The V and J ends lost 3 bases and 6 bases, in that order; junction bases with no gene match: 15. This CDR3 contains 19 residues. The CDR3 loop reads CASSILRLAGRALPGELFF. In DNA form, the CDR3 reads TGTGCCAGTAGTATTTTGAGACTAGCGGGACGGGCCTTACCCGGGGAGCTGTTTTTT.

The chain joins TRBV5-1 to TRBJ2-3; D tentatively fits TRBD1 or TRBD2 (5 bases each). The CDR3 is 15 residues long. The germline V gene encodes CDR1 SGHRS and CDR2 YFSETQ. V lost 2 bases and J 1 base, leaving 11 bases between the germline ends. CDR3 DNA sequence: TGCGCCAGCAGCTTCAGGGAGAATGGCACAGATACGCAGTATTTT. Encoded protein: CASSFRENGTDTQYF.

V and J are TRBV4-3 and TRBJ2-2; 8 bases agree with TRBD2. V was clipped by 3 bases and J by 4 bases; unmatched bases: 16. This CDR3 is built from 19 residues. Germline CDR1 and CDR2: LGHNA and YSLEER. The CDR3 spells CASSQRPGLGLDPTGELFF. CDR3 sequence (DNA): TGCGCCAGCAGCCAGAGACCGGGACTAGGTTTAGATCCCACCGGGGAGCTGTTTTTT.

The V gene is TRBV27, the J gene TRBJ2-7, with 11 nucleotides matching TRBD2. With 4 bases clipped from V and 3 bases from J, the junction kept 5 bases outside the gene matches. Germline V gene data show CDR1 as MNHEY and CDR2 as SMNVEV (reference sequence). The CDR3 sequence is 15 residues long. In DNA, the CDR3 is TGTGCCAGCAGTTCCATTGGACTAGCGGGCTACGAGCAGTACTTC. Translating it yields CASSSIGLAGYEQYF.

A remark on this clone: At the DNA level, this CDR3 is encoded by other sequences in the same sample as well. The chain couples TRBV5-1 to TRBJ2-5; no clear D gene. Trimming stripped 0 bases from V and 2 bases from J, with 2 bases between. Germline V gene lookup returns CDR1 SGHRS and CDR2 YFSETQ. CDR3 length: 12 residues. The CDR3 DNA reads TGCGCCAGCAGCTTGGGGCAAGAGACCCAGTACTTC. Protein product: CASSLGQETQYF.

The chain has TRBV11-3 and TRBJ1-1, with TRBD1 as a possible D gene (5 bases). The ends were cut back, 5 bases at V and 4 bases at J, with 11 bases in the middle. The CDR3 is 13 amino acids. Germline V gene lookup returns CDR1 SGHNT and CDR2 YENEEA. As DNA, the CDR3 is TGTGCCAGCAGCCCCCGGGGGGGCACTGAAGCTTTCTTT. Translation gives CASSPRGGTEAFF.